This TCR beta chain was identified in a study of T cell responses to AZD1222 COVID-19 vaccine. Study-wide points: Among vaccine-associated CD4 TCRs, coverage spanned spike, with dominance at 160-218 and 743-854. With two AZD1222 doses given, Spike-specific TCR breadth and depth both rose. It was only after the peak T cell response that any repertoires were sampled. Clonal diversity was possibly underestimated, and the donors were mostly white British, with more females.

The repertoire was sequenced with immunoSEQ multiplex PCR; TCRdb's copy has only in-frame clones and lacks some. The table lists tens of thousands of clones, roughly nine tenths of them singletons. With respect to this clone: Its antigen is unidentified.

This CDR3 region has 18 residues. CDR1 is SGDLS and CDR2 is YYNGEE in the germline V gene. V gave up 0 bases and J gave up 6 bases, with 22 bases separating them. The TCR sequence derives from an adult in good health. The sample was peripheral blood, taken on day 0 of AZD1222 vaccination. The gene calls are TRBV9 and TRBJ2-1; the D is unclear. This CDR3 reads CASSVGPPNQHSRNEQFF. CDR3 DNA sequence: TGTGCCAGCAGCGTAGGCCCTCCCAACCAACACTCCCGCAATGAGCAGTTCTTC.